This T cell receptor beta chain was identified during a study of shared clonotypes between healthy human individuals. Once extracted for a subset, genomic DNA was divided evenly among several immunoSEQ plates. Using approximately 200 ng DNA, 32,000 or so T cell genomes, the sorted-subset replicate PCRs were run. Repertoires were generated with immunoSEQ multiplex PCR, while TCRdb's copy carries only in-frame clones and drops some. Among fewer than 2.5 million clones listed, approximately 93% were seen once. V lost 0 bases and J lost 5; bases outside the gene matches: 4. Germline loops: CDR1 SGHRS, CDR2 YFSETQ. This CDR3 is built from 16 residues.

The chain is built from TRBV5-1 and TRBJ2-5; TRBD2 agrees at 13 bases. Sequenced input: naive CD4+ T cells from PBMCs. Subset here: CD45RA+ positively selected. The receptor was isolated from a man between 18 and 29 years old in good health. Some clones in this sample may be carry-over from other donors' samples. This CDR3 reads CASSLGTSGGGETQYF. CDR3 coding DNA: TGCGCCAGCAGCTTGGGGACTAGCGGGGGCGGGGAGACCCAGTACTTC.